This TCR beta chain comes out of a study of T-cell memory formation after mild COVID-19. Study results and limitations: Some clones that responded turned up in pre-infection memory, which suggests that cross-reactive memory joined in. Proof of SARS-CoV-2 specificity was absent for the second-wave clones that crested on day 37.

About this clonotype: Its antigen is unknown.

The germline gives CDR1 LNHNV, CDR2 YYDKDF (reference sequence). V was trimmed by 0 bases and J by 1 base, leaving 6 bases between them. The CDR3 is made up of 14 amino acids. The TCR alpha and TCR beta cDNA libraries, bearing sample barcodes and UMIs, were generated by 5'RACE using constant-segment primers. TCRdb fed the 5' RACE reads into MiXCR, producing one record per CDR3 protein. The data show 450,000 or so distinct CDR3 sequences, 20% seen once. What was sequenced was PBMCs or a T cell subset sorted from them (not recorded which). The TCR comes from an adult woman who had mild COVID-19 (a few samples of this study predate the infection). Cell type and time point are not known. V usage is TRBV15 and J usage is TRBJ1-1; unclear D gene. CDR3 protein: CATSRDIANTEAFF. CDR3 sequence (DNA): TGTGCCACCAGCAGAGACATTGCGAACACTGAAGCTTTCTTT. Variable domain in full (rest from reference TRBV15 and TRBJ1-1): DAMVIQNPRYQVTQFGKPVTLSCSQTLNHNVMYWYQQKSSQAPKLLFHYYDKDFNNEADTPDNFQSRRPNTSFCFLDIRSPGLGDTAMYLCATSRDIANTEAFFGQGTRLTVV.